This T cell receptor (beta chain) was retrieved from a study of cytomegalovirus exposure and HLA in healthy donors. TCRdb's table, derived via immunoSEQ multiplex PCR, lists solely in-frame clones and lacks some. The sample has approximately 120,000 clones, around nine tenths seen once. V lost 0 bases to trimming and J lost 8 bases; unmatched junction nucleotides: 10. This CDR3 is built from 17 residues. CDR1 and CDR2 (germline): LGHNA, YSLEER. The donors were members of the roughly 120-subject validation cohort (separate from the roughly 670-subject first cohort). The source of this sequence is a woman younger than 30 in good health and CMV-seronegative. Sequencing was done on a sample of PBMCs. The gene calls are TRBV4-3 and TRBJ2-4; 10 bases agree with TRBD2. CDR3 region: CASSQDLRAGGLDIQYF. The CDR3 nucleotides read TGCGCCAGCAGCCAAGATCTTAGAGCGGGGGGGCTGGACATTCAGTACTTC.